The present T cell receptor beta chain was sequenced within a study of T cell clonotyping in hematopoietic cell transplantation. Findings of the study overall: Higher Inverse Simpson Index values in graft donor and pretransplant recipient predicted broader posttransplant TCR diversity.

Germline CDR1 LGHNA, CDR2 YNFKEQ. The CDR3 has 17 amino acids. Trimming took off 0 bases at V and 0 bases at J, with 12 bases between the two ends. As concerns this clone: Its antigen is unknown.

TCRdb's copy holds only in-frame clones and misses some; the assay was immunoSEQ multiplex PCR. Of roughly 30,000 clones listed, 80% to 95% are singletons. The sequences come from PBMCs, collected 100 days after allogeneic stem cell transplant. The TCR originated in a female patient between 50 and 59 years old who had an allogeneic stem cell transplant from a related donor, so the T cells may come from the graft donor. Some clones in this sample may be carry-over from other donors' samples. The chain combines TRBV4-2 with TRBJ1-3; D is unclear. The CDR3 region is CASSQEWIILSGNTIYF. CDR3 DNA: TGTGCCAGCAGCCAAGAATGGATAATTCTCTCTGGAAACACCATATATTTT.